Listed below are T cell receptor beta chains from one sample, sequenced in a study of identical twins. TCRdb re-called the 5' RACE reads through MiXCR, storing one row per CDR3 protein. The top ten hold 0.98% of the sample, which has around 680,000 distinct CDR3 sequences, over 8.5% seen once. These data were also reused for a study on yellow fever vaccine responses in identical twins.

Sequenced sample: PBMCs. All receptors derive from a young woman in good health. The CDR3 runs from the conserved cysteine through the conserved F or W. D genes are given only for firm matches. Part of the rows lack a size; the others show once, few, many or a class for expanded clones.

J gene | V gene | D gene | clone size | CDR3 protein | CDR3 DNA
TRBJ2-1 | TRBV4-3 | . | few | CASSQARGGGAIYNEQFF | TGCGCCAGCAGCCAAGCCCGCGGTGGGGGGGCCATATACAATGAGCAGTTCTTC
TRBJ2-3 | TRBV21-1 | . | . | CASTDGTTHNADTQYF | TGTGCCAGCACCGATGGGACAACGCACAACGCGGATACGCAGTATTTT
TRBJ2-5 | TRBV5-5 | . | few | CASSGGVETQYF | TGTGCCAGCAGCGGAGGGGTCGAGACCCAGTACTTC
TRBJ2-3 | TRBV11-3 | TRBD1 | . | CASSGQGATDTQYF | TGTGCCAGCAGCGGACAGGGGGCCACAGATACGCAGTATTTT
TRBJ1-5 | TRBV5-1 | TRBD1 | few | CASSLEGGRDQPQHF | TGCGCCAGCAGCTTGGAAGGGGGCCGTGATCAGCCCCAGCATTTT
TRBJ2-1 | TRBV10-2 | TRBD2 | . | CASRSSGIDNEQFF | TGCGCCAGCAGGAGTAGCGGGATCGACAATGAGCAGTTCTTC
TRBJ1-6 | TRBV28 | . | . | CASKLETGGYNSPLHF | TGTGCCAGCAAGTTGGAGACGGGAGGATATAATTCACCCCTCCACTTT
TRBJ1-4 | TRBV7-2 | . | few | CASSTQEGINEKLFF | TGTGCCAGCAGCACCCAAGAGGGGATTAATGAAAAACTGTTTTTT
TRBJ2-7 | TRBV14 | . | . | CASSFLEGRPYEQYF | TGTGCCAGCAGCTTTTTGGAGGGGCGACCCTACGAGCAGTACTTC
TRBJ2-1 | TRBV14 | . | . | CASSQNFRGNNEQFF | TGTGCCAGCAGCCAAAATTTCCGGGGTAACAATGAGCAGTTCTTC
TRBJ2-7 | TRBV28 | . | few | CASSLIAGGNGNEQYF | TGTGCCAGCAGTTTAATAGCAGGAGGTAACGGAAACGAGCAGTACTTC
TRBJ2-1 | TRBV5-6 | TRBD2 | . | CASSLQLATRLDEQFF | TGTGCCAGCAGCCTACAACTAGCGACAAGACTGGATGAGCAGTTCTTC
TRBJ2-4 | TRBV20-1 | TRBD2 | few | CSARETSGFSLAKNIQYF | TGCAGTGCTAGAGAAACTAGCGGGTTCTCCTTAGCCAAAAACATTCAGTACTTC
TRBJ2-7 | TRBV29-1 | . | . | CSVDWGSYEQYF | TGCAGCGTTGATTGGGGAAGCTACGAGCAGTACTTC
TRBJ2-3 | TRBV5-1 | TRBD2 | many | CASSTLAGGVGDTQYF | TGCGCCAGCAGTACCCTAGCGGGGGGCGTTGGGGATACGCAGTATTTT
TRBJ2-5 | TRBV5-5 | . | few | CASSFFSGRQETQYF | TGTGCCAGCTCTTTCTTCTCAGGAAGGCAAGAGACCCAGTACTTC
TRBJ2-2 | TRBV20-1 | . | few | CSASPSSANTGELFF | TGCAGTGCTAGTCCCAGTTCCGCGAACACCGGGGAGCTGTTTTTT
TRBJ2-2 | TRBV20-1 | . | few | CSARAQRTTGELFF | TGCAGTGCTAGGGCCCAACGGACCACCGGGGAGCTGTTTTTT
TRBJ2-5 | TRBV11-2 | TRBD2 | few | CASSARLAQETQYF | TGTGCCAGCAGCGCGCGACTAGCTCAAGAGACCCAGTACTTC
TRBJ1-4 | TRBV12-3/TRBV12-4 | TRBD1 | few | CASRMTGDLGKLFF | TGTGCCAGCAGAATGACAGGGGACCTTGGAAAACTGTTTTTT
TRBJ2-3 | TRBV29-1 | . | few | CSVVGLRTDTQYF | TGCAGCGTTGTCGGGCTACGCACAGATACGCAGTATTTT
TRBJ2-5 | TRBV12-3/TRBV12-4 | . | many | CASSPDFIPDWETQYF | TGTGCCAGCAGCCCTGACTTTATCCCAGATTGGGAGACCCAGTACTTC
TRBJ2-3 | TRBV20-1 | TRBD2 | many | CSAVLGLAADTQYF | TGCAGTGCTGTCCTAGGACTAGCGGCAGATACGCAGTATTTT
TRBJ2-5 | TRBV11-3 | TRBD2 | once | CASSSREGQETQYF | TGTGCCAGCAGCTCAAGGGAGGGACAAGAGACCCAGTACTTC
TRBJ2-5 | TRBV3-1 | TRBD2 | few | CASSLDSGRPQETQYF | TGTGCCAGCAGCCTCGATAGCGGGAGGCCTCAAGAGACCCAGTACTTC
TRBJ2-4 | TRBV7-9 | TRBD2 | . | CASSSRGGRDQNIQYF | TGTGCCAGCAGCTCACGCGGGGGGAGGGACCAAAACATTCAGTACTTC
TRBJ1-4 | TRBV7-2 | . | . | CASSPRAGTANEKLFF | TGTGCCAGCAGCCCTCGGGCGGGGACGGCTAATGAAAAACTGTTTTTT
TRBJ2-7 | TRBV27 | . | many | CASSLVVWQYF | TGTGCCAGCAGTTTGGTCGTGTGGCAGTACTTC
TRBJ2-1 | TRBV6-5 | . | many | CASSYLGGSYNEQFF | TGTGCCAGCAGTTACCTTGGAGGGTCTTACAATGAGCAGTTCTTC
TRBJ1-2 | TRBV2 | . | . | CASRGPEVSARDGYTF | TGTGCCAGCAGGGGCCCTGAGGTATCGGCGAGGGATGGCTACACCTTC
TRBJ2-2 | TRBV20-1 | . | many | CSARGVSGTGELFF | TGCAGTGCTAGAGGGGTATCGGGCACCGGGGAGCTGTTTTTT
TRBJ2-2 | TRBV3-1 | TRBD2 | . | CASSQEGGGRITGELFF | TGTGCCAGCAGCCAAGAGGGGGGAGGGAGAATCACCGGGGAGCTGTTTTTT
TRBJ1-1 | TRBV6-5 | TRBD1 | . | CASSYGRAGGTEAFF | TGTGCCAGCAGTTACGGTAGGGCAGGGGGCACTGAAGCTTTCTTT
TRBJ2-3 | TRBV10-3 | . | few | CAITQGGSTDTQYF | TGTGCCATCACCCAAGGAGGAAGCACAGATACGCAGTATTTT
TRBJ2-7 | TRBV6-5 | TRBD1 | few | CASSYSAGQGAEQYF | TGTGCCAGCAGTTACTCCGCCGGACAGGGGGCCGAGCAGTACTTC
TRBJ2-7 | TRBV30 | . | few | CASTDHTYEQYF | TGTGCCTCGACAGATCATACCTACGAGCAGTACTTC
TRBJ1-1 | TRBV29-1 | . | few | CSVGFSGAFF | TGCAGCGTTGGATTTTCCGGAGCTTTCTTT
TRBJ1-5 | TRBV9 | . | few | CASSKDSYNQPQHF | TGTGCCAGCAGCAAGGACAGCTACAATCAGCCCCAGCATTTT
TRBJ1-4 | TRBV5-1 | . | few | CASSLDGSKLFF | TGCGCCAGCAGCTTGGATGGGTCTAAACTGTTTTTT
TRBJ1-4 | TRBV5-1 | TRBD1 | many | CASSLLDRSSGKLFF | TGCGCCAGCAGCTTACTGGACAGGTCTTCCGGAAAACTGTTTTTT
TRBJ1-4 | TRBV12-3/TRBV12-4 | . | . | CASSLLVEKLFF | TGTGCCAGCAGCCTTTTGGTTGAAAAACTGTTTTTT